Below are 8 T cell receptor beta chains sequenced from a single sample in a study of vaccination and CD4 T cells after COVID-19. Sequenced with the Oncomine TCR Beta short-read assay was DNA taken from cultured CD4+ T cells. TCRdb used MiXCR to reprocess the PCR reads, holding one entry per CDR3 protein. Seen here are about 16,000 distinct CDR3 sequences, less than 40% observed once, and the top ten hold roughly 20%. Described treatment: 10-day PBMC culture with coronavirus spike peptide pools or control peptides (ViraFEST assay). No cognate antigen is known for these TCRs. The specimen comprised CD4+ T cells from blood, cultured in vitro, sampled before SARS-CoV-2 vaccination. These receptors were obtained from a human donor who received a COVID-19 vaccine.

In its sample, this clonotype was seen a few times. The chain uses TRBV5-4 and TRBJ1-2, with 7 bases aligning to TRBD1. This CDR3 region has 14 residues. The V gene end was trimmed by 2 bases and the J gene end by 12 bases; junction bases not matched to a gene: 13. CDR1 and CDR2 (germline): SGHNT, YYREEE (reference sequence). CDR3 loop: CASSLRRQGRRHTF. The CDR3 DNA is TGTGCCAGCAGCTTACGTCGACAGGGCAGGCGTCACACCTTC.

This clonotype has more than one count but fewer than ten. The CDR3, as DNA: TGTGCCAGCAGTCCCGTCGGACTAGCGGGGGGGTATGAGCAGTTCTTC. Its protein is CASSPVGLAGGYEQFF. The genes are TRBV6-1 and TRBJ2-1; 15 bases are a match to TRBD2. The germline V gene has CDR1 MNHNS and CDR2 SASEGT. With 5 bases clipped from V and 8 bases from J, the junction kept 7 bases outside the gene matches. CDR3 length equals 16 residues.

The chain employs TRBV7-8 and TRBJ1-4; the D is unclear. V was trimmed by 1 base and J by 8 bases, leaving 8 bases between them. The length of the CDR3 is 13 residues. Per the germline V gene, CDR1 is SGHVS and CDR2 is FQNEAQ. CDR3 DNA: TGTGCCAGCAGCTTAGGGGGATACGAAAAACTGTTTTTT. Amino acids: CASSLGGYEKLFF.

This clonotype has only a few counts. The rearrangement links TRBV20-1 to TRBJ2-4; D is tentatively TRBD1 or TRBD2 (5 bases each). The V gene's germline CDR1 is DFQATT and CDR2 SNEGSKA (reference sequence). V was clipped by 1 base and J by 6 bases, with 22 bases between them. The CDR3 loop spans 17 amino acids. This chain's CDR3 is CSARAPRQGVFVNIQYF. The CDR3 nucleotides read TGCAGTGCTAGAGCCCCGAGGCAGGGAGTTTTTGTAAACATTCAGTACTTC.

The rearrangement uses TRBV19 and TRBJ1-2; D is perhaps TRBD1 (5 bases). Trimming removed 5 bases at V and 3 bases at J, with 16 bases between. The CDR3 runs to 15 residues. Germline V gene lookup returns CDR1 LNHDA and CDR2 SQIVND (reference sequence). The CDR3 is CASSVSMTAYYGYTF. Written as DNA, the CDR3 is TGTGCCAGTAGTGTCTCAATGACAGCTTACTATGGCTACACCTTC.

A few counts support this clonotype. V is TRBV12-3 or TRBV12-4 and J is TRBJ1-3; 11 bases are shared with TRBD1. CDR3 length equals 18 residues. J lost 3 bases, V lost 3 bases, and 10 bases had no gene match. The CDR3 here is CASSLGGTGGLGGNTIYF. The CDR3 DNA reads TGTGCCAGCAGTTTGGGCGGGACAGGGGGTTTGGGTGGAAACACCATATATTTT.

The genes are TRBV7-9 and TRBJ1-4, with D possibly TRBD1 on 6 matching bases. CDR3 length: 17 residues. V lost 1 base and J lost 7, with 19 bases in between. Per germline, CDR1 SEHNR and CDR2 FQNEAQ (reference sequence). The CDR3 sequence is CASSLEFGAQGGEKLFF. The CDR3 nucleotides read TGTGCCAGCAGCTTAGAGTTCGGTGCACAGGGAGGTGAAAAACTGTTTTTT.

This clonotype was counted between two and nine times. The CDR3 protein is CSAKRQFGYTF. The CDR3 region has the DNA TGCAGTGCTAAAAGACAGTTTGGCTACACCTTC. V is TRBV20-1 and J is TRBJ1-2; D may be TRBD1 (5 bases). The CDR3 runs 11 residues. CDR1 and CDR2 from the germline V gene are DFQATT and SNEGSKA (reference sequence). Trimming removed 4 bases at V and 7 bases at J, with 10 bases between.